This TCR beta chain was found in a study of preoperative IRX-2 immunotherapy in early breast cancer. The V and J ends lost 3 bases and 3 bases respectively, with 6 bases between them. The CDR3 runs to 13 residues. Per the germline V gene, CDR1 is KGHSH and CDR2 is LQKENI. Repertoires were generated with immunoSEQ multiplex PCR, while TCRdb's copy carries only in-frame clones and drops some. Counted here are about 98,000 clones, just over 85% occurring once; the ten biggest clones make up approximately 2%. The treatment denotes: preoperative locoregional IRX-2 cytokine immunotherapy. Samples came from a phase Ib trial of preoperative locoregional IRX-2 cytokine immunotherapy.

V usage is TRBV18 and J usage is TRBJ1-5, with no clear D. Sequenced material: tumor tissue, taken after IRX-2 immunotherapy. This receptor was obtained from a human donor with breast cancer. Written as DNA, the CDR3 is TGTGCCAGCTCACCGCTAGACAATCAGCCCCAGCATTTT. Translating gives CASSPLDNQPQHF. Filled out from reference TRBV18 and TRBJ1-5, the complete variable domain reads NAGVMQNPRHLVRRRGQEARLRCSPMKGHSHVYWYRQLPEEGLKFMVYLQKENIIDESGMPKERFSAEFPKEGPSILRIQQVVRGDSAAYFCASSPLDNQPQHFGDGTRLSIL.